This entry lists 31 T cell receptor beta chains sequenced from one sample in a study of CD8+ T cells in alopecia areata (dated by TCRdb to about 2018). According to the study, the label for this sample's time point signals: baseline before oral tofacitinib. Libraries were built with the immunoSEQ multiplex PCR assay. RNA was extracted from all samples and reverse transcribed into cDNA, which served as template for TCR sequencing. Drawn from immuneACCESS, this table holds only the in-frame rearrangements with V and J called that TCRdb kept. Clones are partly lost; checked studies trace under half to an unresolved V gene and leave the rest unexplained. In all, the sample holds over 120,000 clones, and around 50% of those were seen once. The ten largest clones add up to roughly 6.7% of the sample. Sequenced material: CD4+ T cells sorted from blood, taken at week 0. These receptors were collected from a human donor with alopecia areata.

This clone came up a few times. This chain uses TRBV4-2 with TRBJ2-5, with D unclear. Trimming cost V 0 bases and J 1 base, with 6 bases left between them. This CDR3 comprises 14 residues. CDR1 is LGHNA, CDR2 YNFKEQ, per germline. CDR3 DNA sequence: TGTGCCAGCAGCCAAGAGTACAGCCAAGAGACCCAGTACTTC. It codes for CASSQEYSQETQYF.

This chain joins TRBV30 and TRBJ1-1; possible D gene TRBD1, 5 bases. Germline CDR1 and CDR2: GTSNPN and SVGIG (reference sequence). The CDR3 extends over 11 amino acids. Trimming pared 3 bases from V and 6 bases from J, leaving 8 bases between. The CDR3 region has the DNA TGTGCCTGGAGCTTGACAGCTGAAGCTTTCTTT. This sequence encodes CAWSLTAEAFF.

The chain uses TRBV6-5 and TRBJ2-7; no definite D call. The CDR3 totals 14 residues. Trimming shortened V by 7 bases and J by 0 bases, and 13 bases separated the two germline ends. In germline, CDR1 is MNHEY, CDR2 SVGAGI. This CDR3 reads CASTETRSSYEQYF. The CDR3 coding sequence is TGTGCCAGCACCGAGACAAGAAGCTCCTACGAGCAGTACTTC.

V gene TRBV7-2 combines with J gene TRBJ2-7, with 9 positions matching TRBD1. The CDR3 consists of 15 residues. After removal of 3 bases from V and 2 bases from J, the junction contained 5 bases not matched to a gene. In germline, CDR1 is SGHTA, CDR2 FQGNSA. The DNA for the CDR3 is TGTGCCAGCAGCTTCGCGAGGGACAGGGCCTACGAGCAGTACTTC. It is translated as CASSFARDRAYEQYF.

The chain employs TRBV29-1 and TRBJ2-5; D is perhaps TRBD1 or TRBD2 (6 bases each). With 7 bases removed from V and 4 bases from J, the gap between germline ends came to 13 bases. CDR1 SQVTM and CDR2 ANQGSEA come from the germline V gene. This CDR3 spans 12 amino acids. The CDR3 nucleotides are TGCAGCGCTGGTGGGGGGCGAGAGACCCAGTACTTC. Translation: CSAGGGRETQYF.

The CDR3 DNA reads TGTGCCAGCAGCCCCCTGGCCGGGGTAGTACGTTCACCCCTCCACTTT. Amino acid sequence: CASSPLAGVVRSPLHF. The rearrangement joins TRBV13 to TRBJ1-6; D remains ambiguous. The CDR3 is made up of 16 amino acids. The V gene's germline CDR1 is PRHDT and CDR2 FYEKMQ (reference sequence). Trimming left V 5 bases short and J 9 bases short, with 20 bases between. Combining the CDR3 with reference TRBV13 and TRBJ1-6 gives the whole variable domain AAGVIQSPRHLIKEKRETATLKCYPIPRHDTVYWYQQGPGQDPQFLISFYEKMQSDKGSIPDRFSAQQFSDYHSELNMSSLELGDSALYFCASSPLAGVVRSPLHFGNGTRLTVT.

The CDR3 here is CSVGSSYEQYF. In DNA form, the CDR3 reads TGCAGCGTTGGCAGCTCCTACGAGCAGTACTTC. The J gene is TRBJ2-7, the V gene TRBV29-1, with D unresolved. The CDR3 sequence is 11 residues long. Germline V CDR1 and CDR2: SQVTM, ANQGSEA. Deletions cut 4 bases from V and 0 bases from J, with 4 bases between.

The chain recombines TRBV30 with TRBJ1-2, with TRBD1 as a possible D gene (5 bases). Germline V CDR1 and CDR2: GTSNPN, SVGIG (reference sequence). The CDR3 totals 14 residues. The ends were cut back, 2 bases at V and 8 bases at J, with 18 bases in the middle. The CDR3 reads CAWSKTLLGEGYTF. The DNA of the CDR3 is TGTGCCTGGAGTAAGACCCTGTTGGGGGAGGGCTACACCTTC.

The J gene is TRBJ2-7, the V gene TRBV4-1; a weak D match, TRBD2 (5 bases). Germline CDR1 MGHRA, CDR2 YSYEKL. The CDR3 consists of 13 residues. V was pared by 0 bases and J by 7 bases, with 10 bases between. CDR3 loop: CASSQDDWREQYF. DNA of the CDR3: TGCGCCAGCAGCCAAGATGATTGGAGGGAGCAGTACTTC.

The chain combines TRBV10-3 with TRBJ1-6; D is uncertain. The CDR3 covers 14 residues. V gave up 6 bases and J gave up 6 bases, with 12 bases separating them. Germline V gives CDR1 ENHRY, CDR2 SYGVKD. The CDR3 loop is CAIRDDTSNSPLHF. CDR3 nucleotides: TGTGCCATCAGGGATGACACGTCTAATTCACCCCTCCACTTT.

The rearrangement links TRBV12-5 to TRBJ2-5; a weak D match, TRBD2 (5 bases). V gave up 5 bases and J gave up 5 bases, with 18 bases separating them. Germline-derived CDR1 and CDR2 are LGHNT and FRNRAP. The CDR3 length is 15 residues. The DNA for the CDR3 is TGTGCTAGTGGTCCCCAGAGCGGTCTGGGGGAGACCCAGTACTTC. Its translation: CASGPQSGLGETQYF.

This chain joins TRBV6-6 and TRBJ2-3; 8 bases match TRBD2. Germline V gives CDR1 MNHNY, CDR2 SVGAGI (reference sequence). There are 16 residues in the CDR3. Trimming cost V 1 base and J 1 base; bases outside gene matches: 4. The CDR3 reads CASSYWTSSGTDTQYF. The CDR3 bases are TGTGCCAGCAGTTACTGGACTAGCTCCGGCACAGATACGCAGTATTTT.

This clone was picked up a small number of times. J is TRBJ2-1 and V is TRBV29-1, with TRBD1 identical over 8 bases. Germline CDR1 is SQVTM and CDR2 is ANQGSEA. This CDR3 has 15 amino acids. With V trimmed by 1 base and J by 9 bases, 11 bases remained unmatched. CDR3 sequence: CSVEGTGKTLSEQFF. The CDR3 DNA follows: TGCAGCGTTGAAGGGACAGGGAAAACTTTAAGTGAGCAGTTCTTC.

This sequence joins TRBV5-1 and TRBJ1-1; 7 nucleotides line up with TRBD1. The CDR3 runs 14 residues. The ends lost 5 bases at V and 1 base at J; junction bases unmatched: 5. Germline CDR1 is SGHRS and CDR2 is YFSETQ. The CDR3 DNA reads TGCGCCAGCAGTTCGACAGGGCGGAACACTGAAGCTTTCTTT. Translated, it gives CASSSTGRNTEAFF.

The table lists this clone with a few counts. V usage is TRBV5-1 and J usage is TRBJ1-4, with TRBD1 identical over 9 bases. The length of the CDR3 is 14 residues. V lost 4 bases and J lost 7; bases outside the gene matches: 5. Germline V gives CDR1 SGHRS, CDR2 YFSETQ. CDR3 nucleotides: TGCGCCAGCAGCGAGGGACAGGGACGTGAAAAACTGTTTTTT. It is translated as CASSEGQGREKLFF. The complete variable domain, with remaining parts taken from reference TRBV5-1 and TRBJ1-4, reads KAGVTQTPRYLIKTRGQQVTLSCSPISGHRSVSWYQQTPGQGLQFLFEYFSETQRNKGNFPGRFSGRQFSNSRSEMNVSTLELGDSALYLCASSEGQGREKLFFGSGTQLSVL.

The chain has TRBV2 and TRBJ2-1; 10 bases fit TRBD1. The CDR3 consists of 15 residues. Germline V gene sequence: CDR1 SNHLY, CDR2 FYNNEI. Trimming at V came to 9 bases and at J to 2 bases, leaving 7 bases not matched to a gene. In DNA form, the CDR3 reads TGTGCCAGTTTAGCCGGGACAGGGGCCTACAATGAGCAGTTCTTC. Protein: CASLAGTGAYNEQFF.

This clone was seen only a few times. This sequence joins TRBV30 and TRBJ2-7; perhaps TRBD1 as D (6 bases). The germline V and J ends were trimmed by 3 bases and 1 base, with 13 bases remaining between them. The CDR3 loop spans 14 amino acids. CDR1 is GTSNPN and CDR2 is SVGIG in the germline V gene (reference sequence). The CDR3 here is CAWRRDTISYEQYF. CDR3 coding DNA: TGTGCCTGGAGGAGGGACACGATATCCTACGAGCAGTACTTC.

The V gene is TRBV27, the J gene TRBJ2-7, with TRBD1 identical over 10 bases. The CDR3 has 13 amino acids. Per germline, CDR1 MNHEY and CDR2 SMNVEV (reference sequence). V dropped 9 bases and J dropped 1; count of bases not matched to a gene: 3. CDR3 DNA: TGTGCCAGTGGACAGGGGGAGTCCTACGAGCAGTACTTC. It codes for CASGQGESYEQYF.

The V call is TRBV29-1, the J call TRBJ2-1; D is ambiguous. The CDR3 has 15 residues. Germline lookup yields CDR1 SQVTM and CDR2 ANQGSEA. The V gene lost 2 bases and the J gene lost 7 bases, with 18 bases spanning the gap. The CDR3: CSVELGATKANEQFF. The CDR3, as DNA: TGCAGCGTTGAATTAGGAGCTACGAAGGCGAATGAGCAGTTCTTC.

V gene TRBV6-5 combines with J gene TRBJ2-7, with 8 bases fitting TRBD2. Looked up from germline, CDR1 is MNHEY and CDR2 is SVGAGI. CDR3 length: 15 amino acids. V lost 6 bases, J lost 4 bases, and 11 bases stayed unmatched. The chain's CDR3 is CASRPGLGGMYEQYF. CDR3 in DNA: TGTGCCAGCAGGCCGGGACTAGGGGGGATGTACGAGCAGTACTTC.

The chain is built from TRBV29-1 and TRBJ1-2, with unresolved D. Trimming removed 5 bases at V and 3 bases at J, with 7 bases between. The CDR3 totals 11 residues. CDR1 and CDR2 (germline): SQVTM, ANQGSEA. CDR3 coding DNA: TGCAGCGTTAACAGCCACTATGGCTACACCTTC. It is translated as CSVNSHYGYTF.

The chain links TRBV2 to TRBJ2-5, with a tentative D call TRBD1 (6 bases). The germline CDR1 and CDR2 sequences are SNHLY and FYNNEI. This CDR3 is built from 14 residues. The V end was cut by 4 bases, the J end by 2 bases, with 11 bases between. The CDR3 sequence is CASSAGQTQETQYF. For the CDR3, the DNA is TGTGCCAGCAGTGCAGGACAGACACAAGAGACCCAGTACTTC.

V is TRBV30 and J is TRBJ1-4; the match to TRBD1 covers 7 bases. V was clipped by 3 bases and J by 7 bases; unmatched bases: 5. The germline V gene encodes CDR1 GTSNPN and CDR2 SVGIG (reference sequence). The CDR3 consists of 13 residues. The CDR3 protein is CAWRGTVGEKLFF. The CDR3 DNA follows: TGTGCCTGGAGAGGGACAGTGGGTGAAAAACTGTTTTTT.

The gene calls are TRBV9 and TRBJ2-1, with 9 bases aligning to TRBD2. V was clipped by 0 bases and J by 4 bases; unmatched bases: 5. Germline V gives CDR1 SGDLS, CDR2 YYNGEE. CDR3 size: 16 residues. Here the CDR3 reads CASSVVGGGAYNEQFF. The CDR3 bases are TGTGCCAGCAGCGTAGTCGGCGGGGGGGCATACAATGAGCAGTTCTTC.

This rearrangement joins TRBV5-1 to TRBJ2-7; D not certain. The CDR3 totals 13 residues. The V gene lost 5 bases and the J gene lost 0 bases, with 9 bases spanning the gap. CDR1 SGHRS and CDR2 YFSETQ come from the germline V gene. This CDR3 is CASRPASSYEQYF. The CDR3 DNA sequence: TGCGCCAGCAGACCCGCCAGCTCCTACGAGCAGTACTTC.

The V call is TRBV7-2, the J call TRBJ2-1; tentatively, D is TRBD2 (6 bases). The CDR3 has 13 amino acids. The germline V and J ends were trimmed by 5 bases and 8 bases, with 13 bases remaining between them. Looked up from germline, CDR1 is SGHTA and CDR2 is FQGNSA. CDR3 protein: CASSPRGTHEQFF. The CDR3 region has the DNA TGTGCCAGCAGCCCTCGAGGGACTCATGAGCAGTTCTTC.

The gene calls are TRBV6-1 and TRBJ1-1; no clear D gene. Germline CDR1 reads MNHNS; CDR2 reads SASEGT. V lost 7 bases, J lost 0 bases, and 6 bases lay in between. The CDR3 runs to 12 residues. CDR3 in amino acids: CASTVMNTEAFF. The CDR3 DNA reads as TGTGCCAGCACGGTCATGAACACTGAAGCTTTCTTT.

This clone was counted a single time. V is TRBV11-2 and J is TRBJ2-5; 13 bases are a match to TRBD2. Germline V gives CDR1 SGHAT, CDR2 FQNNGV. The V gene end was trimmed by 4 bases and the J gene end by 4 bases; junction bases not matched to a gene: 0. The CDR3 loop spans 14 amino acids. CDR3 DNA sequence: TGTGCCAGCAGCTGGACTAGCGGGGGAGAGACCCAGTACTTC. Amino acids: CASSWTSGGETQYF.

CDR3 DNA: TGTGCCAGCACACCGGGACAGGGAGCCCGCGAGCAGTACTTC. Amino acid sequence: CASTPGQGAREQYF. V gene TRBV5-4 combines with J gene TRBJ2-7, with TRBD1 matching 9 bases. The CDR3 covers 14 residues. The germline V gene encodes CDR1 SGHNT and CDR2 YYREEE (reference sequence). V trimming: 6 bases; J trimming: 6 bases; junction bases outside the gene matches: 10.

The CDR3 here is CASSQVGQGKGYTF. The CDR3 DNA is TGTGCCAGCAGCCAAGTCGGACAGGGGAAAGGCTACACCTTC. The chain has TRBV4-2 and TRBJ1-2, with TRBD1 matching over 9 bases. J gave up 8 bases and V 1 base, and 5 bases lay outside the gene matches. The germline V gene has CDR1 LGHNA and CDR2 YNFKEQ. CDR3 size: 14 residues.

There are a few counts of this clone. This sequence joins TRBV25-1 and TRBJ2-1, with 9 nucleotides matching TRBD1. The V segment lost 3 bases and the J segment 4 bases; nucleotides outside the gene matches: 4. CDR3 length: 15 residues. Per the germline V gene, CDR1 is MGHDK and CDR2 is SYGVNS. For the CDR3, the DNA is TGTGCCAGCAGTGACTCGGGACAGGGATACAATGAGCAGTTCTTC. Encoded protein: CASSDSGQGYNEQFF. The full variable domain, its missing parts supplied by reference TRBV25-1 and TRBJ2-1, is EADIYQTPRYLVIGTGKKITLECSQTMGHDKMYWYQQDPGMELHLIHYSYGVNSTEKGDLSSESTVSRIRTEHFPLTLESARPSHTSQYLCASSDSGQGYNEQFFGPGTRLTVL.